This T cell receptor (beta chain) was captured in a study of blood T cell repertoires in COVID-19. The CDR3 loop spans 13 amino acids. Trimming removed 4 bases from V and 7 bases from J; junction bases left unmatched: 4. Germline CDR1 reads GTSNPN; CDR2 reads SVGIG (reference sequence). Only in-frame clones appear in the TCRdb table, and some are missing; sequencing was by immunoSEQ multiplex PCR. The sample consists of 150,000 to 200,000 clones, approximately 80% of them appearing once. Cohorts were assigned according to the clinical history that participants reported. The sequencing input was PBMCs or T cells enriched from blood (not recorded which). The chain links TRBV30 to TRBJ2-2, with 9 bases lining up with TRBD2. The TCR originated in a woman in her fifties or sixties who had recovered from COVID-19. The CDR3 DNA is TGTGCCTGGAATCTGCGGGAGGGCGGGGAGCTGTTTTTT. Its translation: CAWNLREGGELFF.